The text below deals with one TCR beta chain. PCR used 60 Vbeta primers and 13 Jbeta primers. The data were produced by immunoSEQ multiplex PCR, yet TCRdb's version contains in-frame clones alone and is incomplete. In the table there are roughly 110,000 clones, 75% to 85% of which are singletons. This entry is derived from a study of cytomegalovirus exposure and HLA in healthy donors. The clonotype was recovered from a man in his forties or fifties in good health and CMV-seronegative. Sequencing used PBMCs.

The DNA of the CDR3 is TGTGCCAGCAGAGCCACAGGGGGCTCGGATAATTCACCCCTCCACTTT. Protein: CASRATGGSDNSPLHF. The rearrangement joins TRBV7-2 to TRBJ1-6; 9 bases align to TRBD1. The CDR3 runs 16 residues. Looked up from germline, CDR1 is SGHTA and CDR2 is FQGNSA. V gave up 6 bases and J gave up 5 bases; unmatched junction bases: 8.